One sample yielded the 23 T cell receptor beta chains listed below, sequenced in a study of blood T cell repertoires in COVID-19. Generated by immunoSEQ multiplex PCR, the TCRdb table keeps only in-frame clones and is missing some. The sample carries 250,000 to 400,000 clones, 85% to 90% recorded once. Material for sequencing was peripheral blood. The source is a woman in her 30s with COVID-19, enrolled during active disease.

The chain carries TRBV6-6 and TRBJ2-7; TRBD2 matches at 13 bases. Trimming cost V 5 bases and J 8 bases; bases outside gene matches: 9. Germline CDR1 MNHNY, CDR2 SVGAGI (reference sequence). The CDR3 is 15 residues long. CDR3 sequence: CASSAGLAGNLQQYF. The DNA for the CDR3 is TGTGCCAGCAGTGCGGGACTAGCGGGAAATCTTCAGCAGTACTTC.

The chain carries TRBV13 and TRBJ2-4; D is perhaps TRBD2 (5 bases). V lost 5 bases and J lost 7, with 18 bases in between. CDR1 PRHDT and CDR2 FYEKMQ come from the germline V gene (reference sequence). This CDR3 region has 15 residues. The CDR3 DNA follows: TGTGCCAGCAGCGAGAGGGTACGGACGGGGAACATTCAGTACTTC. Residues: CASSERVRTGNIQYF.

This chain connects TRBV3-1 (or the pseudogene TRBV3-2) to TRBJ1-2; 12 bases line up with TRBD1. The trim removed 4 bases at V and 2 bases at J, leaving 5 bases unmatched. Germline CDR1 reads LGHDT; CDR2 reads YNNKEL (reference sequence). There are 16 residues in the CDR3. The CDR3 region has the DNA TGTGCCAGCAGCCCTCCCGGGACAGGGGGCAACTATGGCTACACCTTC. It translates to CASSPPGTGGNYGYTF.

This chain joins TRBV12-3 or TRBV12-4 and TRBJ1-3; D is unclear. V was shortened by 3 bases and J by 0 bases, with 3 bases between the two germline ends. CDR3 length equals 13 residues. The CDR3 region is CASSFYSGNTIYF. In DNA, the CDR3 is TGTGCCAGCAGTTTTTACTCTGGAAACACCATATATTTT.

In this sample, this clone turned up a few times. The chain recombines TRBV28 with TRBJ2-3; the D is unclear. Looked up from germline, CDR1 is MDHEN and CDR2 is SYDVKM. Trimming shortened V by 3 bases and J by 2 bases, and 15 bases separated the two germline ends. This CDR3 has 16 amino acids. The CDR3 nucleotides read TGTGCCAGCAGTTTGTCGCGCTCACCTACCACAGATACGCAGTATTTT. Its protein is CASSLSRSPTTDTQYF.

The J gene is TRBJ1-1, the V gene TRBV5-1; D may be TRBD1 (5 bases). V dropped 0 bases and J dropped 3 bases, with 12 bases sitting between them. In germline, CDR1 is SGHRS, CDR2 YFSETQ. There are 15 residues in the CDR3. The CDR3, as DNA: TGCGCCAGCAGCTTGGGGACACAAGGGGACACTGAAGCTTTCTTT. Translated, it gives CASSLGTQGDTEAFF.

V usage is TRBV2 and J usage is TRBJ1-4, with D perhaps TRBD1 (6 bases). CDR3 size: 15 residues. V was trimmed by 6 bases and J by 3 bases, leaving 14 bases between them. The germline V gene has CDR1 SNHLY and CDR2 FYNNEI. In nucleotides, the CDR3 is TGTGCCAGCAGCCACATGGGACATCCTAATGAAAAACTGTTTTTT. Protein product: CASSHMGHPNEKLFF.

The gene calls are TRBV7-9 and TRBJ2-2, with 12 bases fitting TRBD2. The CDR3 loop spans 16 amino acids. Per germline, CDR1 SEHNR and CDR2 FQNEAQ (reference sequence). V lost 4 bases, J lost 6 bases, and 6 bases stayed unmatched. CDR3 region: CASSSTSGRWAGELFF. The CDR3 DNA is TGTGCCAGCAGCTCAACTAGCGGGAGGTGGGCCGGGGAGCTGTTTTTT.

V gene TRBV11-1 combines with J gene TRBJ2-3; possible D gene TRBD2, 5 bases. Germline V CDR1 and CDR2: SGHAT, FQDESV (reference sequence). Trimming removed 7 bases from V and 2 bases from J, with 10 bases in between. The CDR3 has 13 residues. As DNA, the CDR3 is TGTGCCAGCAAACCAGCGGCCACAGATACGCAGTATTTT. Protein product: CASKPAATDTQYF.

This sequence joins TRBV9 and TRBJ1-5; no reliable D call. CDR1 and CDR2 from the germline V gene are SGDLS and YYNGEE. This CDR3 is built from 12 residues. V gave up 7 bases and J gave up 5 bases, with 10 bases separating them. CDR3: CASRGPHQPQHF. In nucleotides, the CDR3 is TGTGCCAGCCGGGGTCCACATCAGCCCCAGCATTTT.

The chain couples TRBV5-8 to TRBJ2-5; 7 bases line up with TRBD1. V was clipped by 0 bases and J by 5 bases; unmatched bases: 7. Germline V gene lookup returns CDR1 SGHTS and CDR2 YDEGEE. CDR3 length: 15 residues. The CDR3 DNA reads TGTGCCAGCAGCTTGGGGGACAGAGGGGCCGAGACCCAGTACTTC. Its translation is CASSLGDRGAETQYF.

In its sample, this clone was seen once. This sequence joins TRBV11-3 and TRBJ2-3; 9 bases line up with TRBD2. The ends lost 1 base at V and 4 bases at J; junction bases unmatched: 6. The CDR3 has 16 residues. Germline V gene lookup returns CDR1 SGHNT and CDR2 YENEEA. The CDR3 spells CASSLVAGGPPDTQYF. For the CDR3, the DNA is TGTGCCAGCAGCTTAGTGGCGGGAGGGCCGCCAGATACGCAGTATTTT.

As for this clone: Other DNA sequences in the sample encode the same CDR3. The V and J genes are TRBV18 and TRBJ1-5; 12 bases fit TRBD1. Trimming cost V 3 bases and J 6 bases; bases outside gene matches: 0. The germline gives CDR1 KGHSH, CDR2 LQKENI. The CDR3 loop spans 14 amino acids. CDR3 residues: CASSPGQGAQPQHF. In DNA form, the CDR3 reads TGTGCCAGCTCACCGGGACAGGGGGCTCAGCCCCAGCATTTT.

The chain has TRBV7-2 and TRBJ1-2, with a weak D call TRBD1 (6 bases). The germline CDR1 and CDR2 sequences are SGHTA and FQGNSA. This CDR3 spans 12 amino acids. Trimming took off 5 bases at V and 8 bases at J, with 12 bases between the two ends. The CDR3 is CASSQGTSGYTF. Written as DNA, the CDR3 is TGTGCCAGCAGCCAGGGGACCTCGGGCTACACCTTC.

The chain recombines TRBV2 with TRBJ2-7; 12 bases align to TRBD1. Germline lookup yields CDR1 SNHLY and CDR2 FYNNEI. CDR3 length: 14 residues. V shed 5 bases, J shed 6 bases, and the junction held 5 bases outside the gene matches. The CDR3, as DNA: TGTGCCAGCAGTATACCGGGACAGGGGGCCGAGCAGTACTTC. Its protein is CASSIPGQGAEQYF.

The V gene is TRBV3-1 (or the pseudogene TRBV3-2), the J gene TRBJ2-1; 8 nucleotides agree with TRBD2. The V gene's germline CDR1 is LGHDT and CDR2 YNNKEL (reference sequence). The CDR3 covers 15 residues. The trim removed 3 bases at V and 3 bases at J, leaving 4 bases unmatched. The CDR3 spells CASSQGLGGYNEQFF. The CDR3 coding sequence is TGTGCCAGCAGCCAGGGACTAGGAGGCTACAATGAGCAGTTCTTC.

The CDR3 loop is CASSTLGGRLTGELFF. The CDR3 DNA reads TGTGCCAGCAGCACCCTGGGCGGGAGGCTCACCGGGGAGCTGTTTTTT. This chain links TRBV11-2 with TRBJ2-2; 8 bases line up with TRBD2. J was trimmed by 4 bases and V by 5 bases; bases with no gene match: 9. Germline V gives CDR1 SGHAT, CDR2 FQNNGV. This CDR3 comprises 16 residues.

The chain joins TRBV7-9 to TRBJ1-1, with D perhaps matching TRBD1 (6 bases). There are 12 residues in the CDR3. The V gene's germline CDR1 is SEHNR and CDR2 FQNEAQ (reference sequence). Trimming cost V 5 bases and J 8 bases, with 12 bases left between them. Here the CDR3 reads CASSPGTPEAFF. CDR3 DNA sequence: TGTGCCAGCAGCCCCGGGACACCCGAAGCTTTCTTT.

V gene TRBV5-1 combines with J gene TRBJ2-1; the D is unclear. The CDR3 contains 13 residues. Germline CDR1 is SGHRS and CDR2 is YFSETQ. The V end was cut by 0 bases, the J end by 6 bases, with 7 bases between. The CDR3 DNA reads TGCGCCAGCAGCTTGGCCCAGGTCAATGAGCAGTTCTTC. This translates into CASSLAQVNEQFF.

The V gene is TRBV28, the J gene TRBJ2-3, with 10 nucleotides matching TRBD2. Germline assignment: CDR1 MDHEN and CDR2 SYDVKM. The J segment lost 0 bases and the V segment lost 6 bases, leaving 6 bases of the junction unmatched. The CDR3 length is 16 residues. This chain's CDR3 is CASRTLAGGSTDTQYF. CDR3 sequence (DNA): TGTGCCAGCAGGACCTTAGCGGGAGGTAGCACAGATACGCAGTATTTT.

The chain combines TRBV2 with TRBJ1-5, with D tentatively TRBD1 (5 bases). Germline loops: CDR1 SNHLY, CDR2 FYNNEI. V shed 6 bases and J shed 5 bases, with 14 bases lying between them. This CDR3 has 14 residues. The CDR3 is CASRSPGFDQPQHF. CDR3 sequence (DNA): TGTGCCAGCAGGTCGCCAGGGTTCGATCAGCCCCAGCATTTT. Looking up the rest from reference TRBV2 and TRBJ1-5 gives the full variable domain: EPEVTQTPSHQVTQMGQEVILRCVPISNHLYFYWYRQILGQKVEFLVSFYNNEISEKSEIFDDQFSVERPDGSNFTLKIRSTKLEDSAMYFCASRSPGFDQPQHFGDGTRLSIL.

This clone has only one observation. The V gene is TRBV5-6, the J gene TRBJ1-2; TRBD1 agrees at 7 bases. CDR3 length equals 14 residues. The J segment lost 3 bases and the V segment lost 3 bases, leaving 5 bases of the junction unmatched. Per the germline V gene, CDR1 is SGHDT and CDR2 is YYEEEE. Here the CDR3 reads CASSYVGQDYGYTF. The DNA for the CDR3 is TGTGCCAGCAGCTACGTTGGACAGGACTATGGCTACACCTTC.

The gene calls are TRBV7-2 and TRBJ1-2; possibly TRBD1 for D (5 bases). The ends were cut back, 5 bases at V and 4 bases at J, with 8 bases in the middle. The germline gives CDR1 SGHTA, CDR2 FQGNSA. CDR3 length: 12 amino acids. The CDR3 nucleotides read TGTGCCAGCAGCAGGGGAGGCTATGGCTACACCTTC. Translated, it gives CASSRGGYGYTF.